The clone carrying this T cell receptor (beta chain) has just one count. Its target is unknown. The assay was immunoSEQ multiplex PCR, and TCRdb's table has in-frame clones only and misses some. The table records tens of thousands of clones, roughly 95% of them present only once. This specimen comes from a study of graft-versus-host responses after intestinal transplantation. Study at large: Those transplanted obtained multivisceral, liver-intestinal, or isolated intestinal grafts. Tacrolimus plus steroids were given to all recipients for about 3 years, preceded by anti-thymocyte globulin induction. General study points: Graft-donor T cell macrochimerism in patients accompanied high graft-versus-host to host-versus-graft clonal ratios in allografts. After transplant, early declines in HvG clones were associated with peak levels of circulating GvH clones.

CDR1 is SEHNR, CDR2 FQNEAQ, per germline (reference sequence). This CDR3 has 16 residues. Trimming removed 2 bases at V and 5 bases at J, with 15 bases between. The rearrangement joins TRBV7-9 to TRBJ2-2; D remains ambiguous. The sequence was obtained from a human donor who was the organ donor for an intestinal transplant. This material consisted of unstimulated CD8+ T cells sorted from spleen or lymph node cells, taken before transplant. In DNA, the CDR3 is TGTGCCAGCAGCTTACACGTGACCGACCGAACCGGGGAGCTGTTTTTT. Amino acids: CASSLHVTDRTGELFF.